This TCR beta chain was found in a study of CD8 T cells in ankylosing spondylitis. A remark on this clonotype: Its specificity is not known.

Study conclusions and caveats: There was a TCR beta motif, made of fewer than 10 highly homologous variants, that appeared characteristic of ankylosing spondylitis blood. Relatively rare in peripheral blood, disease-linked clones were also CD8+.

For TCR beta, libraries came from quantitative 5'-RACE with molecular barcodes. TCRdb reanalysed the 5' RACE reads using MiXCR and keeps one entry per CDR3 protein. The table lists about 92,000 distinct CDR3 sequences, about 9% of them singletons. The CDR3 spans 13 residues. The germline V gene has CDR1 LNHNV and CDR2 YYDKDF (reference sequence). The receptor was isolated from a male donor with ankylosing spondylitis or in good health (not recorded which). Sequenced sample: blood, either unsorted or a sorted T cell fraction (not recorded which). This sequence joins TRBV15 and TRBJ2-3; possibly TRBD2 for D (6 bases). This chain's CDR3 is CASQRGIEDTQYF. DNA for the CDR3: TGTGCTAGCCAACGGGGGATAGAAGATACGCAGTATTTT.